These T cell receptor beta chains were read from a single sample in a study of OX40 agonist ivuxolimab in advanced cancers. Sequencing used immunoSEQ multiplex PCR; TCRdb keeps in-frame clones, though not all of them. The data hold 70,000 to 90,000 clones, with about 84% observed a single time. The source was CD4+ or CD8+ T cells sorted from blood, collected in a trial of the OX40 agonist ivuxolimab. These receptor sequences come from an adult with an advanced solid tumor such as melanoma, head and neck, liver or kidney cancer. CDR3s include the opening cysteine and the closing phenylalanine or tryptophan. Each record gives: clone size, V gene, J gene, D gene, CDR3 protein, CDR3 DNA. A D gene is named only where the DNA matches it firmly. Clone size is shown for a subset of rows, as once, few, many or a class of expanded clone.

clone size: NA; V gene: TRBV4-2; J gene: TRBJ2-1; D gene: TRBD2; CDR3 protein: CASSQDPAGRDEQFF; CDR3 DNA: TGTGCCAGCAGCCAAGACCCTGCCGGGAGGGATGAGCAGTTCTTC
clone size: NA; V gene: TRBV21-1; J gene: TRBJ1-1; D gene: NA; CDR3 protein: CASSKVGDNNSEAFF; CDR3 DNA: TGTGCCAGCAGCAAAGTGGGGGACAACAATTCTGAAGCTTTCTTT
clone size: NA; V gene: TRBV19; J gene: TRBJ1-4; D gene: NA; CDR3 protein: CASSIKNPPTNEKLFF; CDR3 DNA: TGTGCCAGTAGTATTAAGAATCCCCCAACTAATGAAAAACTGTTTTTT
clone size: NA; V gene: TRBV6-1; J gene: TRBJ2-7; D gene: NA; CDR3 protein: CASRENYEQYF; CDR3 DNA: TGTGCCAGCAGGGAAAACTACGAGCAGTACTTC
clone size: once; V gene: TRBV10-1; J gene: TRBJ2-7; D gene: NA; CDR3 protein: CASSEGPLYEQYF; CDR3 DNA: TGCGCCAGCAGTGAAGGGCCCTTATACGAGCAGTACTTC
clone size: few; V gene: TRBV10-3; J gene: TRBJ2-7; D gene: NA; CDR3 protein: CAISDQGPYEQYF; CDR3 DNA: TGTGCCATCAGTGATCAGGGCCCCTACGAGCAGTACTTC
clone size: NA; V gene: TRBV7-8; J gene: TRBJ1-2; D gene: NA; CDR3 protein: CASSFSGYGYTF; CDR3 DNA: TGTGCCAGCAGCTTTAGCGGGTATGGCTACACCTTC
clone size: NA; V gene: TRBV7-7; J gene: TRBJ2-3; D gene: NA; CDR3 protein: CASSSSLSTDTQYF; CDR3 DNA: TGTGCCAGCAGCTCCTCATTATCAACAGATACGCAGTATTTT
clone size: NA; V gene: TRBV6-1; J gene: TRBJ2-3; D gene: NA; CDR3 protein: CASSAPIAQYF; CDR3 DNA: TGTGCCAGCAGTGCACCCATTGCGCAGTATTTT
clone size: NA; V gene: TRBV30; J gene: TRBJ1-4; D gene: NA; CDR3 protein: CAWSLRGTSETF; CDR3 DNA: TGTGCCTGGAGTCTCCGCGGGACTTCGGAAACTTTT
clone size: NA; V gene: TRBV5-1; J gene: TRBJ2-7; D gene: NA; CDR3 protein: CASSTGGTSYEQYF; CDR3 DNA: TGCGCCAGCAGTACAGGCGGGACCTCCTACGAGCAGTACTTC
clone size: once; V gene: TRBV5-1; J gene: TRBJ2-3; D gene: NA; CDR3 protein: CASSFQTATDTQYF; CDR3 DNA: TGCGCCAGCAGCTTTCAGACAGCCACAGATACGCAGTATTTT
clone size: NA; V gene: TRBV5-1; J gene: TRBJ2-1; D gene: TRBD1; CDR3 protein: CASAVGQGSYNEQFF; CDR3 DNA: TGCGCCAGCGCAGTTGGACAGGGCTCCTACAATGAGCAGTTCTTC
clone size: NA; V gene: TRBV7-8; J gene: TRBJ2-2; D gene: TRBD2; CDR3 protein: CASSLAGGTGELFF; CDR3 DNA: TGTGCCAGCAGCCTAGCGGGGGGCACCGGGGAGCTGTTTTTT
clone size: NA; V gene: TRBV7-9; J gene: TRBJ2-5; D gene: NA; CDR3 protein: CASSPDRYQETQYF; CDR3 DNA: TGTGCCAGCAGCCCCGACAGATACCAAGAGACCCAGTACTTC
clone size: NA; V gene: TRBV29-1; J gene: TRBJ1-1; D gene: NA; CDR3 protein: CSVGTSSATEAFF; CDR3 DNA: TGCAGCGTAGGGACCAGTTCGGCCACTGAAGCTTTCTTT
clone size: NA; V gene: TRBV5-1; J gene: TRBJ2-1; D gene: NA; CDR3 protein: CASSSLGGNEQFF; CDR3 DNA: TGCGCCAGCAGCTCCTTAGGCGGAAATGAGCAGTTCTTC
clone size: NA; V gene: TRBV9; J gene: TRBJ2-1; D gene: TRBD1; CDR3 protein: CASSFDRTGSGQFF; CDR3 DNA: TGTGCCAGCAGCTTCGACCGGACAGGCAGTGGGCAGTTCTTC
clone size: NA; V gene: TRBV10-3; J gene: TRBJ2-7; D gene: NA; CDR3 protein: CAIRDTGEVLEQYF; CDR3 DNA: TGTGCCATCAGGGACACAGGAGAAGTCCTCGAGCAGTACTTC
clone size: NA; V gene: TRBV28; J gene: TRBJ2-1; D gene: TRBD2; CDR3 protein: CASSKAGGLYNEQFF; CDR3 DNA: TGTGCCAGCAGCAAAGCGGGAGGTCTCTACAATGAGCAGTTCTTC
clone size: NA; V gene: TRBV19; J gene: TRBJ1-5; D gene: NA; CDR3 protein: CASIKAPGQPQHF; CDR3 DNA: TGTGCCAGTATCAAGGCACCGGGACAGCCCCAGCATTTT
clone size: once; V gene: TRBV9; J gene: TRBJ2-5; D gene: NA; CDR3 protein: CASSPRTESKETQYF; CDR3 DNA: TGTGCCAGCAGCCCGAGGACAGAGAGTAAAGAGACCCAGTACTTC
clone size: NA; V gene: TRBV6-4; J gene: TRBJ2-2; D gene: TRBD1; CDR3 protein: CASQTDRAVGELFF; CDR3 DNA: TGTGCCAGCCAGACCGACAGGGCGGTCGGGGAGCTGTTTTTT
clone size: NA; V gene: TRBV6-6; J gene: TRBJ2-4; D gene: NA; CDR3 protein: CASSPRTDAGIQYF; CDR3 DNA: TGTGCCAGCAGTCCCCGGACGGACGCGGGCATTCAGTACTTC
clone size: NA; V gene: TRBV7-8; J gene: TRBJ1-2; D gene: NA; CDR3 protein: CASSPNWGVENYGYTF; CDR3 DNA: TGTGCCAGCAGCCCTAACTGGGGAGTGGAGAACTATGGCTACACCTTC
clone size: NA; V gene: TRBV6-6; J gene: TRBJ1-2; D gene: NA; CDR3 protein: CASSPQDYGYTF; CDR3 DNA: TGTGCCAGCAGCCCCCAAGACTATGGCTACACCTTC
clone size: few; V gene: TRBV6-4; J gene: TRBJ2-1; D gene: TRBD1; CDR3 protein: CASSDSTGGYNEQFF; CDR3 DNA: TGTGCCAGCAGTGACTCGACAGGGGGCTACAATGAGCAGTTCTTC
clone size: few; V gene: TRBV2; J gene: TRBJ1-1; D gene: NA; CDR3 protein: CASRDSTEAFF; CDR3 DNA: TGTGCCAGCAGGGACAGCACTGAAGCTTTCTTT
clone size: NA; V gene: TRBV7-6; J gene: TRBJ1-5; D gene: NA; CDR3 protein: CASKTPEGPPSGNQPQHF; CDR3 DNA: TGTGCCAGCAAAACTCCCGAGGGACCTCCGAGTGGCAATCAGCCCCAGCATTTT
clone size: few; V gene: TRBV29-1; J gene: TRBJ1-2; D gene: NA; CDR3 protein: CSVEDVAFYGYTF; CDR3 DNA: TGCAGCGTTGAAGATGTAGCATTCTATGGCTACACCTTC
clone size: NA; V gene: TRBV10-3; J gene: TRBJ2-5; D gene: NA; CDR3 protein: CAIRDPYQETQYF; CDR3 DNA: TGTGCCATTCGGGACCCGTACCAAGAGACCCAGTACTTC
clone size: NA; V gene: TRBV6-5; J gene: TRBJ1-2; D gene: NA; CDR3 protein: CASSYSYSGIDYGYTF; CDR3 DNA: TGTGCCAGCAGTTACTCGTATTCAGGGATTGACTATGGCTACACCTTC
clone size: NA; V gene: TRBV19; J gene: TRBJ1-1; D gene: NA; CDR3 protein: CASKRGTEAFF; CDR3 DNA: TGTGCCAGTAAGCGAGGGACTGAAGCTTTCTTT
clone size: NA; V gene: TRBV30; J gene: TRBJ2-7; D gene: NA; CDR3 protein: CAWSDGSSYEQYF; CDR3 DNA: TGTGCCTGGAGTGACGGAAGCTCCTACGAGCAGTACTTC
clone size: NA; V gene: TRBV19; J gene: TRBJ1-2; D gene: TRBD1; CDR3 protein: CASSKGYSQGTYGYTF; CDR3 DNA: TGTGCCAGTAGTAAGGGTTATTCACAGGGGACCTATGGCTACACCTTC
clone size: NA; V gene: TRBV4-3; J gene: TRBJ1-1; D gene: NA; CDR3 protein: CASSQELPGVNTEAFF; CDR3 DNA: TGCGCCAGCAGCCAAGAGCTTCCCGGCGTGAACACTGAAGCTTTCTTT
clone size: NA; V gene: TRBV12-5; J gene: TRBJ2-1; D gene: NA; CDR3 protein: CATGYNEQFF; CDR3 DNA: TGTGCTACCGGGTACAATGAGCAGTTCTTC
clone size: NA; V gene: TRBV18; J gene: TRBJ2-7; D gene: NA; CDR3 protein: CASSPNDNTGRKTYEQYF; CDR3 DNA: TGTGCCAGCTCACCCAATGATAATACAGGAAGGAAGACCTACGAGCAGTACTTC
clone size: NA; V gene: TRBV6-5; J gene: TRBJ2-7; D gene: TRBD2; CDR3 protein: CASSYSGGGRYEQYF; CDR3 DNA: TGTGCCAGCAGTTACTCGGGCGGGGGGCGGTACGAGCAGTACTTC
clone size: few; V gene: TRBV4-1; J gene: TRBJ1-4; D gene: TRBD1; CDR3 protein: CASSQGSSGTGGEKLFF; CDR3 DNA: TGCGCCAGCAGCCAAGGAAGCTCCGGGACAGGGGGGGAAAAACTGTTTTTT
clone size: NA; V gene: TRBV7-2; J gene: TRBJ2-2; D gene: TRBD2; CDR3 protein: CASSLMTSGTGELFF; CDR3 DNA: TGTGCCAGCAGCTTAATGACTAGCGGCACCGGGGAGCTGTTTTTT
clone size: NA; V gene: TRBV2; J gene: TRBJ2-7; D gene: NA; CDR3 protein: CASSPGDPAYEQYF; CDR3 DNA: TGTGCCAGCAGCCCCGGGGACCCAGCCTACGAGCAGTACTTC
clone size: NA; V gene: TRBV13; J gene: TRBJ2-5; D gene: NA; CDR3 protein: CASSVQETQYF; CDR3 DNA: TGTGCCAGCAGCGTCCAAGAGACCCAGTACTTC
clone size: NA; V gene: TRBV10-1; J gene: TRBJ1-1; D gene: NA; CDR3 protein: CASSESFNTEAFF; CDR3 DNA: TGCGCCAGCAGTGAGTCGTTTAACACTGAAGCTTTCTTT
clone size: NA; V gene: TRBV7-3; J gene: TRBJ1-2; D gene: NA; CDR3 protein: CASSLNQGSYTF; CDR3 DNA: TGTGCCAGCAGCTTAAATCAAGGGAGCTACACCTTC